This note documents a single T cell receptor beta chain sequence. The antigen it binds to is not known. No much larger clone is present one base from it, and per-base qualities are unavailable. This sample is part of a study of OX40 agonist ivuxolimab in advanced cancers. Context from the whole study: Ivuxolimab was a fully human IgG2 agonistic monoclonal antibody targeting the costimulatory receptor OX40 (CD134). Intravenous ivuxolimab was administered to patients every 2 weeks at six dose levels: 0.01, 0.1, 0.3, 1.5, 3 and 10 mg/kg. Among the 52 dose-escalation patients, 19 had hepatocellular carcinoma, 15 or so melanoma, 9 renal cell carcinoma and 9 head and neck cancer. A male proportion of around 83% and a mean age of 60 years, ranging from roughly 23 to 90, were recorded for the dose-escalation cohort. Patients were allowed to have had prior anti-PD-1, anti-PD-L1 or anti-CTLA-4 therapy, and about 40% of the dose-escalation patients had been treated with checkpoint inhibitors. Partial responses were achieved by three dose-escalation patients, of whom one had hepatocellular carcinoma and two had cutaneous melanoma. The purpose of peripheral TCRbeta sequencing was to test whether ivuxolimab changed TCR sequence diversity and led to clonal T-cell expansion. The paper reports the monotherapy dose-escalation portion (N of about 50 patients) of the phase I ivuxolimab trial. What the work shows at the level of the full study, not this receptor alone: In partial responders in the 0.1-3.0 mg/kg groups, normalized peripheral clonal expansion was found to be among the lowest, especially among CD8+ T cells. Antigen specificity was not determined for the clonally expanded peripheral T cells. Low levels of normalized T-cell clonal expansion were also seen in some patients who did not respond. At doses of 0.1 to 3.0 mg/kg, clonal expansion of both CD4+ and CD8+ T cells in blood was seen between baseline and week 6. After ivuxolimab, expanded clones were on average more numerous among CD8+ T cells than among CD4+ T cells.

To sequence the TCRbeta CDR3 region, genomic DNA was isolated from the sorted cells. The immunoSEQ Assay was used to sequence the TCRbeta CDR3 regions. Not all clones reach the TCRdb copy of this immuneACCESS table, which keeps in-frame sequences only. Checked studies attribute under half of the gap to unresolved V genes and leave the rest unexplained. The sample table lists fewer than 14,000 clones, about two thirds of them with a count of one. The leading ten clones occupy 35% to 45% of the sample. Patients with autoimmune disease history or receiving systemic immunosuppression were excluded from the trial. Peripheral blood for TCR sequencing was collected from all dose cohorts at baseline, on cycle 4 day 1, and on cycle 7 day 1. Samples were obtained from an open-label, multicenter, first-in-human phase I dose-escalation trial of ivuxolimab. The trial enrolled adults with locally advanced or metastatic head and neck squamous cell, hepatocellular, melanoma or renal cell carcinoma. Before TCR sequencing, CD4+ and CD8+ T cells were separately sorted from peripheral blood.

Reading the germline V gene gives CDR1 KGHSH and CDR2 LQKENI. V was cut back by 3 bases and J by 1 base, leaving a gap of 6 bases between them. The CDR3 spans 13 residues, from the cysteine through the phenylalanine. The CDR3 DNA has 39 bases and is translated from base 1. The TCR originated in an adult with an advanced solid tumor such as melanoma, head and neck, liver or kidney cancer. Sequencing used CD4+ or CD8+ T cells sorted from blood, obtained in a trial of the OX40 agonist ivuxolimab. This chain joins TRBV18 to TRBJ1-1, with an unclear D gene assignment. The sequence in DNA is TGTGCCAGCTCACCGGGCACGAACACTGAAGCTTTCTTT. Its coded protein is CASSPGTNTEAFF.